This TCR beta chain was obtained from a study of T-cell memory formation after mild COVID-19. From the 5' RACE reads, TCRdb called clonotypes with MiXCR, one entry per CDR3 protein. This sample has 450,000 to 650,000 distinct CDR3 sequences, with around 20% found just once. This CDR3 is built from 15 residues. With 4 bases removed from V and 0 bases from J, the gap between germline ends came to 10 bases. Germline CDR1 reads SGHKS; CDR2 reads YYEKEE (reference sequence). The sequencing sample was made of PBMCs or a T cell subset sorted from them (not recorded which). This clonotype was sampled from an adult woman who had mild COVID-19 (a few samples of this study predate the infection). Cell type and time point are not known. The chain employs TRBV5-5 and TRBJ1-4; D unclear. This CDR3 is CASSPAPATNEKLFF. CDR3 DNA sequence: TGTGCCAGCAGCCCCGCGCCCGCAACTAATGAAAAACTGTTTTTT.